This is a list of T cell receptor beta chains from one sample in a study of T cell responses to AZD1222 COVID-19 vaccine. Assay used: immunoSEQ multiplex PCR; TCRdb lists only in-frame clones, some missing. The table has approximately 200,000 clones, about 94% seen once. Sequencing was performed on peripheral blood, taken on day 0 of AZD1222 vaccination. Receptors were obtained from an adult in good health. Both conserved end residues are part of each CDR3. The D gene is left open where the match is weak. Some rows have no size entry. The others give once, few or many, or a class for an expanded clone.

j_call	v_call	d_call	clone_size	cdr3_length	cdr3_aa	cdr3_nt
TRBJ2-7	TRBV18	TRBD2	.	17	CASSPLSTSGVYYEQYF	TGTGCCAGCTCACCTTTATCGACTAGCGGGGTATACTACGAGCAGTACTTC
TRBJ1-1	TRBV7-2	.	.	12	CASRRTNTEAFF	TGTGCCAGCAGACGCACGAACACTGAAGCTTTCTTT
TRBJ2-3	TRBV28	.	.	15	CASRRLDTGTDTQYF	TGTGCCAGCAGGCGACTAGATACGGGCACAGATACGCAGTATTTT
TRBJ2-1	TRBV27	.	.	13	CASSFIGNNEQFF	TGTGCCAGCAGTTTCATAGGGAACAATGAGCAGTTCTTC
TRBJ1-2	TRBV27	.	.	14	CASRAGGGGYGYTF	TGTGCCAGCAGGGCCGGGGGGGGCGGCTATGGCTACACCTTC
TRBJ2-7	TRBV28	.	.	14	CASSPRTVSYEQYF	TGTGCCAGCAGTCCCCGGACGGTCTCCTACGAGCAGTACTTC
TRBJ1-5	TRBV23-1	.	.	14	CASSQPGADQPQHF	TGCGCCAGCAGTCAACCGGGAGCGGACCAGCCCCAGCATTTT
TRBJ1-1	TRBV7-8	.	.	15	CASSLARRWNTEAFF	TGTGCCAGCAGCTTAGCAAGACGGTGGAACACTGAAGCTTTCTTT
TRBJ1-1	TRBV12-3/TRBV12-4	TRBD1	.	13	CASSPWTGSEAFF	TGTGCCAGCAGTCCCTGGACAGGGTCTGAAGCTTTCTTT
TRBJ2-7	TRBV2	TRBD2	.	14	CASSDPGTSREQYF	TGTGCCAGCAGTGACCCGGGGACTAGCCGCGAGCAGTACTTC
TRBJ1-4	TRBV5-1	.	.	14	CASSLAQGNEKLFF	TGCGCCAGCAGCTTGGCCCAGGGGAATGAAAAACTGTTTTTT
TRBJ2-7	TRBV4-3	.	.	15	CASSQDAQSSYEQYF	TGCGCCAGCAGCCAAGATGCCCAGTCCTCCTACGAGCAGTACTTC
TRBJ2-1	TRBV6-1	TRBD2	.	17	CASSEHTSGRLYNEQFF	TGTGCCAGCAGTGAGCACACTAGCGGGAGGCTTTACAATGAGCAGTTCTTC
TRBJ2-1	TRBV5-1	TRBD2	.	17	CASSPTGTSGKYNEQFF	TGCGCCAGCAGCCCAACCGGGACTAGCGGGAAGTACAATGAGCAGTTCTTC
TRBJ1-5	TRBV6-5	TRBD1	.	15	CASRPDRDSNQPQHF	TGTGCCAGCAGACCGGACAGGGATAGCAATCAGCCCCAGCATTTT
TRBJ2-3	TRBV7-8	TRBD1	.	16	CASSTRHRGSTDTQYF	TGTGCCAGCAGCACGCGGCACAGGGGTAGCACAGATACGCAGTATTTT
TRBJ2-7	TRBV4-3	.	.	13	CASSQGTDYEQYF	TGCGCCAGCAGCCAAGGGACAGACTACGAGCAGTACTTC
TRBJ1-6	TRBV7-4	TRBD1	.	16	CASSPRDRGRISPLHF	TGTGCCAGCAGCCCCCGGGACAGGGGGCGAATTTCACCCCTCCACTTT
TRBJ1-1	TRBV5-5	.	.	13	CASSLGAGSEAFF	TGTGCCAGCAGCTTGGGTGCGGGTTCTGAAGCTTTCTTT
TRBJ1-4	TRBV15	.	.	13	CATRARGHEKLFF	TGTGCCACCAGAGCCCGGGGGCATGAAAAACTGTTTTTT
TRBJ2-1	TRBV5-1	TRBD2	.	14	CASTLSGNRNEQFF	TGCGCCAGCACCCTTAGCGGGAATCGCAATGAGCAGTTCTTC
TRBJ1-5	TRBV10-3	TRBD1	.	13	CAISGQGSQPQHF	TGTGCCATCAGTGGACAGGGGAGTCAGCCCCAGCATTTT
TRBJ2-7	TRBV7-9	.	.	15	CASSPVDGRSYEQYF	TGTGCCAGCAGCCCCGTGGACGGAAGATCCTACGAGCAGTACTTC
TRBJ2-2	TRBV24-1	TRBD2	.	18	CATGQRGSGPINTGELFF	TGTGCCACCGGTCAACGCGGGAGTGGGCCCATAAACACCGGGGAGCTGTTTTTT
TRBJ2-1	TRBV4-1	.	.	17	CASSHLGGAGRDNEQFF	TGCGCCAGCAGCCACCTGGGGGGAGCGGGTAGGGACAATGAGCAGTTCTTC
TRBJ2-1	TRBV19	.	.	13	CASSIGQLNEQFF	TGTGCCAGTAGTATAGGGCAACTCAATGAGCAGTTCTTC
TRBJ1-1	TRBV6-5	.	.	14	CASTPTKVSTEAFF	TGTGCCAGCACCCCGACTAAAGTGAGCACTGAAGCTTTCTTT
TRBJ2-7	TRBV5-6	.	.	19	CASSLEGGAGHRGYHEQYF	TGTGCCAGCAGCTTGGAAGGGGGGGCGGGGCACAGGGGATACCACGAGCAGTACTTC
TRBJ1-1	TRBV15	.	.	15	CATSESGTRNTEAFF	TGTGCCACCAGCGAATCAGGGACCAGGAACACTGAAGCTTTCTTT
TRBJ2-2	TRBV7-8	.	.	13	CASSLINTGELFF	TGTGCCAGCAGCCTGATAAACACCGGGGAGCTGTTTTTT
TRBJ2-3	TRBV19	TRBD2	.	12	CASRIAGDTQYF	TGTGCCAGTAGGATAGCGGGAGATACGCAGTATTTT
TRBJ1-5	TRBV6-6	.	.	12	CASSYQGQPQHF	TGTGCCAGCAGTTACCAGGGGCAGCCCCAGCATTTT
TRBJ1-2	TRBV6-5	.	once	13	CASTITAGYGYTF	TGTGCCAGCACCATAACAGCAGGCTATGGCTACACCTTC
TRBJ2-7	TRBV28	.	.	13	CASTNPIPYEQYF	TGTGCCAGCACCAACCCCATACCCTACGAGCAGTACTTC
TRBJ1-1	TRBV19	.	.	12	CASSSPNTEAFF	TGTGCCAGTAGTAGCCCGAACACTGAAGCTTTCTTT
TRBJ1-1	TRBV11-2	TRBD1	.	16	CASSRPLGQGYTEAFF	TGTGCCAGCAGCCGCCCACTTGGACAGGGGTACACTGAAGCTTTCTTT
TRBJ1-1	TRBV19	.	.	16	CATSPQDSYLNTEAFF	TGTGCCACCAGCCCCCAGGACAGCTACTTGAACACTGAAGCTTTCTTT
TRBJ2-1	TRBV5-8	.	.	17	CATRGASTSLSYNEQFF	TGTGCCACCAGGGGGGCGTCGACTTCACTCTCCTACAATGAGCAGTTCTTC
TRBJ2-7	TRBV5-1	.	.	15	CASSLARGREDEQYF	TGCGCCAGCAGCTTGGCTAGGGGTAGAGAGGACGAGCAGTACTTC
TRBJ2-1	TRBV27	TRBD2	.	14	CASSFAGGYNEQFF	TGTGCCAGCAGTTTCGCGGGAGGGTACAATGAGCAGTTCTTC
TRBJ1-5	TRBV7-8	.	.	14	CASSRSRGNQPQHF	TGTGCCAGCAGCCGGAGTAGAGGCAATCAGCCCCAGCATTTT
TRBJ1-1	TRBV19	.	.	14	CASSLDGRHTEAFF	TGTGCCAGTAGCTTGGACGGTAGACACACTGAAGCTTTCTTT
TRBJ2-4	TRBV19	.	.	12	CASSRGTDIQYF	TGTGCCAGTAGTAGGGGGACGGACATTCAGTACTTC
TRBJ2-7	TRBV12-3/TRBV12-4	TRBD1	.	13	CASSLRQGEEQYF	TGTGCCAGCAGTCTGAGACAGGGAGAAGAGCAGTACTTC
TRBJ1-6	TRBV9	.	.	15	CASSVGVGSNSPLHF	TGTGCCAGCAGCGTAGGGGTGGGATCGAATTCACCCCTCCACTTT
TRBJ2-7	TRBV2	TRBD1	few	16	CASSGARGRPSYEQYF	TGTGCCAGCAGTGGGGCCAGGGGGCGGCCTTCCTACGAGCAGTACTTC
TRBJ1-2	TRBV30	.	.	15	CAWERPGLYNYGYTF	TGTGCCTGGGAAAGACCGGGACTGTATAACTATGGCTACACCTTC
TRBJ2-5	TRBV3-1/TRBV3-2	TRBD2	.	17	CASSPGLAGGQKETQYF	TGTGCCAGCAGCCCGGGACTAGCGGGAGGGCAGAAGGAGACCCAGTACTTC
TRBJ1-1	TRBV14	.	.	12	CASSRSGLEAFF	TGTGCCAGCAGCCGCTCCGGACTCGAAGCTTTCTTT
TRBJ1-1	TRBV2	.	.	14	CASSEVRVGPKAFF	TGTGCCAGCAGTGAAGTCAGGGTGGGGCCTAAGGCTTTCTTT
TRBJ2-1	TRBV5-4	TRBD1	.	18	CASSPQYGTGNSYNEQFF	TGTGCCAGCAGCCCCCAGTATGGGACAGGGAATTCCTACAATGAGCAGTTCTTC
TRBJ1-3	TRBV19	TRBD1	few	18	CASSVTGTGVFIGNTIYF	TGTGCCAGTAGTGTCACCGGGACAGGGGTTTTTATTGGAAACACCATATATTTT